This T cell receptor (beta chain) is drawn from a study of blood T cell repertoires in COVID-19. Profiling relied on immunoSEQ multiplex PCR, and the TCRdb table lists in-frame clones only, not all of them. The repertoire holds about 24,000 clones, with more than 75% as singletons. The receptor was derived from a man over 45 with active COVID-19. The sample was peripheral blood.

CDR3: CATSRDLAYSMNTEAFF. CDR3 in DNA: TGTGCCACCAGCAGAGATCTTGCGTATTCAATGAACACTGAAGCTTTCTTT. This chain links TRBV15 with TRBJ1-1; D call uncertain. This CDR3 is 17 amino acids long. Germline loops: CDR1 LNHNV, CDR2 YYDKDF (reference sequence). V lost 0 bases and J lost 0, with 14 bases in between. The full variable domain, rest sourced from reference TRBV15 and TRBJ1-1, is DAMVIQNPRYQVTQFGKPVTLSCSQTLNHNVMYWYQQKSSQAPKLLFHYYDKDFNNEADTPDNFQSRRPNTSFCFLDIRSPGLGDTAMYLCATSRDLAYSMNTEAFFGQGTRLTVV.